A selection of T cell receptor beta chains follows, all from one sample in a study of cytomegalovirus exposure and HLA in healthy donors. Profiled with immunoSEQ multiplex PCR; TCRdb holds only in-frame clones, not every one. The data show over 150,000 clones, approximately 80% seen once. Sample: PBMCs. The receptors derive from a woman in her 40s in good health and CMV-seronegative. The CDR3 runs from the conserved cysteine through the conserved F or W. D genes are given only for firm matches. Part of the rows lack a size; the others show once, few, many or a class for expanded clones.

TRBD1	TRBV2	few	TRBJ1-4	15	CASLLQGATNEKLFF	TGTGCCAGCCTGTTACAGGGGGCAACTAATGAAAAACTGTTTTTT
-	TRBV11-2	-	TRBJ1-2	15	CASSLDHGTGYGYTF	TGTGCCAGCAGCTTAGATCACGGTACGGGCTATGGCTACACCTTC
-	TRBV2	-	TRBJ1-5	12	CASMSSNQPQHF	TGTGCCAGCATGAGTAGCAATCAGCCCCAGCATTTT
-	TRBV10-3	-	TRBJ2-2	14	CAISESPGGGELFF	TGTGCCATCAGTGAGTCTCCCGGTGGCGGGGAGCTGTTTTTT
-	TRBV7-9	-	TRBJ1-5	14	CASSLGVDNQPQHF	TGTGCCAGCAGCTTAGGTGTAGACAATCAGCCCCAGCATTTT
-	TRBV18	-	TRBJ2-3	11	CASSTEDTQYF	TGTGCCAGCTCGACAGAAGATACGCAGTATTTT
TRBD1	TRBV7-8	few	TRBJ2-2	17	CASSLGQGPANTGELFF	TGTGCCAGCAGCTTAGGACAGGGTCCCGCGAACACCGGGGAGCTGTTTTTT
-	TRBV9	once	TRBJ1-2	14	CASSVEGGFDGYTF	TGTGCCAGCAGCGTAGAAGGGGGTTTTGATGGCTACACCTTC
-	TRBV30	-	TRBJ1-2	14	CAWSGGGVGYGYTF	TGTGCCTGGAGTGGGGGGGGCGTCGGCTATGGCTACACCTTC
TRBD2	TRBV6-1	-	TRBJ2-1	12	CASSWAGDEQFF	TGTGCCAGCAGTTGGGCGGGGGATGAGCAGTTCTTC
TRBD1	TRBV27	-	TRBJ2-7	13	CASSMGQAYEQYF	TGTGCCAGCAGTATGGGACAGGCCTACGAGCAGTACTTC
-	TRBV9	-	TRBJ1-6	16	CASSVSQGTMDSPLHF	TGTGCCAGCAGCGTAAGCCAGGGAACGATGGATTCACCCCTCCACTTT
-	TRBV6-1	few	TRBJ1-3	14	CASIRDPSGNTIYF	TGTGCCAGCATCAGGGATCCCTCTGGAAACACCATATATTTT
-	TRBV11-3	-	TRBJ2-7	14	CASSLIGAGRGQYF	TGTGCCAGCAGCTTAATTGGCGCGGGACGGGGGCAGTACTTC
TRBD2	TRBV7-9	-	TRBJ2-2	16	CASSLAAGGGAGELFF	TGTGCCAGCAGCTTAGCTGCGGGAGGGGGAGCCGGGGAGCTGTTTTTT
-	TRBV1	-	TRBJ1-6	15	CTSSPGTVFNSPLHF	TGCACCAGCAGCCCCGGGACAGTTTTTAATTCACCCCTCCACTTT
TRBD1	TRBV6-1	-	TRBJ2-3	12	CASSGQADTQYF	TGTGCCAGCAGCGGACAGGCAGATACGCAGTATTTT
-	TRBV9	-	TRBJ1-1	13	CASSVVSTGEAFF	TGTGCCAGCAGCGTAGTCAGTACGGGTGAAGCTTTCTTT
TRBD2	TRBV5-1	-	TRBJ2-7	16	CASSLAGGRTTYEQYF	TGCGCCAGCAGCTTGGCGGGCGGGAGGACCACCTACGAGCAGTACTTC
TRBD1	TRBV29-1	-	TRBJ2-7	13	CSVEGQGAYEQYF	TGCAGCGTTGAGGGACAGGGAGCCTACGAGCAGTACTTC
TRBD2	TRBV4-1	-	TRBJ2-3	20	CASSQDPSSGRAGDTDTQYF	TGCGCCAGCAGCCAAGACCCCTCTAGCGGGAGGGCCGGGGACACAGATACGCAGTATTTT
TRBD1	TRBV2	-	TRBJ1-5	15	CASSRDRRGNQPQHF	TGTGCCAGCAGTCGGGACAGACGAGGCAATCAGCCCCAGCATTTT
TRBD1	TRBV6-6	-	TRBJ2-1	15	CASSWGQLVLNEQFF	TGTGCCAGCAGTTGGGGACAGTTAGTCCTCAATGAGCAGTTCTTC
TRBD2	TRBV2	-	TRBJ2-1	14	CASVTSGSYNEQFF	TGTGCCAGCGTGACTAGCGGGAGCTACAATGAGCAGTTCTTC
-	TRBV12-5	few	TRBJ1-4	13	CASSGATNEKLFF	TGTGCTAGTTCCGGAGCAACTAATGAAAAACTGTTTTTT
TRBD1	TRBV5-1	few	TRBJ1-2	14	CASSADRGREGYTF	TGCGCCAGCAGCGCGGACAGGGGGCGAGAGGGCTACACCTTC
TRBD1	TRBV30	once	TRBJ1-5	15	CAWTLQGYSNQPQHF	TGTGCCTGGACCCTACAGGGGTATAGCAATCAGCCCCAGCATTTT
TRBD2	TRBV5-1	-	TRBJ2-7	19	CASSLEGLAGTLPTYEQYF	TGCGCCAGCAGCTTGGAGGGACTAGCGGGCACGCTCCCAACCTACGAGCAGTACTTC
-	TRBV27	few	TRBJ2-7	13	CASSPSVIYEQYF	TGTGCCAGCAGTCCCTCAGTAATCTACGAGCAGTACTTC
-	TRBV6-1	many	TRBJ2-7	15	CASSRGVADSGEQYF	TGTGCCAGCTCTCGCGGGGTGGCTGATAGTGGCGAGCAGTACTTC
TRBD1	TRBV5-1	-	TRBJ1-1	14	CASSLVDRATEAFF	TGCGCCAGCAGCTTGGTGGACAGGGCCACTGAAGCTTTCTTT
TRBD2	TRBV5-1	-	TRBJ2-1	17	CASSPRTSGDSYNEQFF	TGCGCCAGCAGCCCCCGGACTAGCGGGGACTCCTACAATGAGCAGTTCTTC
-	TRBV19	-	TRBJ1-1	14	CASTLDSMNTEAFF	TGTGCCAGCACCCTGGACAGCATGAACACTGAAGCTTTCTTT
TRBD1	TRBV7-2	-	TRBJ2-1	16	CASSLEARTGYNEQFF	TGTGCCAGCAGCCTAGAGGCTCGGACAGGTTACAATGAGCAGTTCTTC
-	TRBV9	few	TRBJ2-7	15	CASSPAGALTYEQYF	TGTGCCAGCAGCCCGGCCGGAGCTCTCACCTACGAGCAGTACTTC
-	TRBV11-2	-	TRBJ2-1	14	CASSLEYSPNEQFF	TGTGCCAGCAGCTTAGAGTACAGTCCAAATGAGCAGTTCTTC
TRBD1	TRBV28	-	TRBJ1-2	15	CASNSGQGEHYGYTF	TGTGCCAGCAACTCGGGACAGGGCGAACACTATGGCTACACCTTC
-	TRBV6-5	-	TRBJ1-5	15	CASSRHPRMGQPQHF	TGTGCCAGCAGTAGACACCCAAGGATGGGTCAGCCCCAGCATTTT
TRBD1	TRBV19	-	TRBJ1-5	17	CASMRRAPGTDLLPQHF	TGTGCCAGTATGAGAAGGGCTCCCGGGACAGACCTTTTGCCCCAGCATTTT
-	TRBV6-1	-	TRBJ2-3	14	CASSPSGSTDTQYF	TGTGCCAGCAGTCCCAGCGGGAGCACAGATACGCAGTATTTT
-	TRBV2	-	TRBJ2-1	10	CASSGGEQFF	TGTGCCAGCAGTGGAGGGGAGCAGTTCTTC
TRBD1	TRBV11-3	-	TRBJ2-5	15	CASSFWTGGGETQYF	TGTGCCAGCAGCTTTTGGACAGGGGGAGGGGAGACCCAGTACTTC
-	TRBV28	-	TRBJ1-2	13	CASSLLGASGYTF	TGTGCCAGCAGTTTACTGGGGGCGTCTGGCTACACCTTC
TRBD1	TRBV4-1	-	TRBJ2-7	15	CASSRPGQGTYEQYF	TGCGCCAGCAGCCGACCGGGACAGGGTACTTACGAGCAGTACTTC
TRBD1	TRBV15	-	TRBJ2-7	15	CATSRDMDRGYEQYF	TGTGCCACCAGCAGAGATATGGACAGGGGCTACGAGCAGTACTTC
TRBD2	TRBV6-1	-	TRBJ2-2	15	CASRGTSLATGELFF	TGTGCCAGCAGGGGGACTAGCCTGGCGACCGGGGAGCTGTTTTTT
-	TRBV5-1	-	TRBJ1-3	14	CASSTQGFGNTIYF	TGCGCCAGCAGCACACAGGGTTTTGGAAACACCATATATTTT
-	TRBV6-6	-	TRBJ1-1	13	CASSNPGGPGAFF	TGTGCCAGCAGTAATCCGGGCGGCCCGGGGGCTTTCTTT
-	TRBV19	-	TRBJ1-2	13	CASTRGANYGYTF	TGTGCCAGTACCCGGGGAGCTAACTATGGCTACACCTTC
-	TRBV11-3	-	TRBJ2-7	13	CASSLGLGGEQYF	TGTGCCAGCAGCTTAGGTCTCGGGGGCGAGCAGTACTTC
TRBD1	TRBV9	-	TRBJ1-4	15	CASSREGQPNEKLFF	TGTGCCAGCAGCCGTGAGGGACAGCCAAATGAAAAACTGTTTTTT
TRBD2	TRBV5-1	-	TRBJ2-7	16	CASSQGTSGGPYEQYF	TGCGCCAGCAGCCAAGGGACTAGCGGGGGTCCCTACGAGCAGTACTTC
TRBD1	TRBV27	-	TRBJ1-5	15	CASSVGQYSNQPQHF	TGTGCCAGCAGCGTGGGACAGTATAGCAATCAGCCCCAGCATTTT